The clone carrying this T cell receptor beta chain was picked up many times. Antigen: not known. The CDR3 runs 13 residues. In germline, CDR1 is DFQATT, CDR2 SNEGSKA (reference sequence). The V end was cut by 5 bases, the J end by 0 bases, with 7 bases between. These data belong to a study of response to subunit inactivated influenza vaccine. Whole-study findings and limits: Few new T cells, the authors suggested, are recruited by each seasonal influenza vaccination.

TCRdb re-called the RT-PCR reads with MiXCR, one entry per CDR3 protein. The sample consists of more than 550,000 distinct CDR3 sequences, approximately 10% of them appearing once. This receptor was identified in a middle-aged man who received an inactivated influenza vaccine. This chain joins TRBV20-1 and TRBJ1-4; D uncertain. This specimen consisted of PBMCs from blood, obtained on the day of vaccination. CDR3 protein: CSAGRTTNEKLFF. DNA of the CDR3: TGCAGTGCTGGACGGACAACTAATGAAAAACTGTTTTTT.